These 25 T cell receptor beta chains share one sample of origin, sequenced in a study of Graves' ophthalmopathy and Graves' hyperthyroidism. RNA transcripts served as template for amplifying TCR beta CDR3 sequences. First-round RT-PCR employed HTBI primers, with a second-round multiplex PCR after it. One entry per CDR3 protein results from TCRdb running MiXCR on the multiplex PCR reads. The sample records about 640,000 distinct CDR3 sequences, roughly two fifths being singletons. The sequencing sample was made of peripheral blood. These receptors originate from an adult man with Graves' ophthalmopathy.

Concerning this clonotype itself: The germline gene is not matched at one end of the junction; a read error may be the cause. The chain links TRBV11-3 to TRBJ1-1; D is uncertain. There are 17 residues in the CDR3. Germline lookup yields CDR1 SGHNT and CDR2 YENEEA. CDR3 bases: TGTGCCAGCAGCTTAGAGGTGGTGGGCGTAATGAACACTGAAGCTCTCTTT. It translates to CASSLEVVGVMNTEALF.

Turning to this clonotype: It may be a read error: a sequence one base away is much more abundant. CDR3 amino acids: CANSYSKPGQPQHF. CDR3 in DNA: TGTGCCAACAGTTACTCAAAACCGGGACAGCCCCAGCATTTT. The V and J genes are TRBV6-1 and TRBJ1-5; no reliable D call. The CDR3 runs 14 residues. CDR1 and CDR2 (germline): MNHNS, SASEGT.

In the case of this clonotype: As the CDR3 is not closed by the conserved phenylalanine or tryptophan, this likely results from a read error. The gene calls are TRBV20-1 and TRBJ1-2; 9 positions agree with TRBD1. Per germline, CDR1 DFQATT and CDR2 SNEGSKA (reference sequence). The CDR3 has 13 residues. In nucleotides, the CDR3 is TGCAGCGCTCCGGGACAGGGAATGGTTGGCTACACCCTC. It translates to CSAPGQGMVGYTL.

Many counts were recorded for this clonotype. The rearrangement joins TRBV12-5 to TRBJ1-5; D gene uncertain. Trimming pared 1 base from V and 4 bases from J, leaving 2 bases between. This CDR3 is 12 amino acids long. Per the germline V gene, CDR1 is LGHNT and CDR2 is FRNRAP. CDR3 sequence reads: CASGLANQPQHF. The DNA of the CDR3 is TGTGCTAGTGGTTTGGCTAATCAGCCCCAGCATTTT.

The chain carries TRBV24-1 and TRBJ2-5; no firm D call. The ends were cut back, 5 bases at V and 4 bases at J, with 13 bases in the middle. Germline V gives CDR1 KGHDR, CDR2 SFDVKD. The CDR3 loop spans 14 amino acids. The CDR3 DNA follows: TGTGCCACCAGTGGATTGCGTTCGAGAGAGACCCAGTACTTC. The encoded protein is CATSGLRSRETQYF.

V usage is TRBV25-1 and J usage is TRBJ1-4; 11 bases are a match to TRBD1. This CDR3 region has 17 residues. Germline V lookup: CDR1 MGHDK, CDR2 SYGVNS. Trimming removed 6 bases from V and 8 bases from J; junction bases left unmatched: 14. CDR3 sequence: CASSVAHGQGAREKLFF. The CDR3 DNA reads TGTGCCAGCAGCGTTGCCCACGGACAGGGGGCGCGAGAAAAACTGTTTTTT. Supplemented by reference TRBV25-1 and TRBJ1-4, the full variable domain reads EADIYQTPRYLVIGTGKKITLECSQTMGHDKMYWYQQDPGMELHLIHYSYGVNSTEKGDLSSESTVSRIRTEHFPLTLESARPSHTSQYLCASSVAHGQGAREKLFFGSGTQLSVL.

The chain has TRBV11-2 and TRBJ2-5, with unresolved D. Germline assignment: CDR1 SGHAT and CDR2 FQNNGV. The CDR3 extends over 14 amino acids. V gave up 0 bases and J gave up 2 bases, with 7 bases separating them. CDR3 residues: CASSLEFSQETQYF. The CDR3 DNA follows: TGTGCCAGCAGCTTAGAGTTCTCTCAAGAGACCCAGTACTTC.

This clonotype was seen a single time. The rearrangement links TRBV5-5 to TRBJ2-5, with D hard to call. The CDR3 loop spans 19 amino acids. From germline, CDR1 is SGHKS and CDR2 YYEKEE (reference sequence). Trimming cost V 0 bases and J 0 bases, with 21 bases left between them. CDR3 residues: CASSLGVVLTAWNQETQYF. The CDR3 DNA reads as TGTGCCAGCAGCTTGGGTGTGGTTTTGACGGCCTGGAACCAAGAGACCCAGTACTTC. Variable domain in full (rest from reference TRBV5-5 and TRBJ2-5): DAGVTQSPTHLIKTRGQQVTLRCSPISGHKSVSWYQQVLGQGPQFIFQYYEKEERGRGNFPDRFSARQFPNYSSELNVNALLLGDSALYLCASSLGVVLTAWNQETQYFGPGTRLLVL.

There are a few counts of this clonotype. This chain connects TRBV19 to TRBJ2-2; 9 bases are shared with TRBD1. Germline V gene lookup returns CDR1 LNHDA and CDR2 SQIVND (reference sequence). Trimming took 4 bases from V and 7 from J; bases not matched to a gene: 16. This CDR3 has 18 residues. The CDR3 spells CASSTMTGTGRGNGELFF. The CDR3 region has the DNA TGTGCCAGTAGTACCATGACCGGGACAGGGAGGGGAAACGGGGAGCTGTTTTTT. The whole variable domain, remainder taken from reference TRBV19 and TRBJ2-2, is DGGITQSPKYLFRKEGQNVTLSCEQNLNHDAMYWYRQDPGQGLRLIYYSQIVNDFQKGDIAEGYSVSREKKESFPLTVTSAQKNPTAFYLCASSTMTGTGRGNGELFFGEGSRLTVL.

Notes on this clonotype: The junction does not match germline at one end; this may be a read error. The chain links TRBV7-9 to TRBJ1-1; 7 nucleotides match TRBD1. The germline CDR1 and CDR2 sequences are SEHNR and FQNEAQ (reference sequence). The CDR3 is 15 residues long. The CDR3 DNA sequence: TGCGTCAGCAGCCAAGGATTTGACAGGGCCCGAGAAGCTTTCTTT. It encodes CVSSQGFDRAREAFF.

Remarks on this clonotype: Given a much more abundant clone one base away, this may be a read error. The gene calls are TRBV6-4 and TRBJ1-1; D might be TRBD1 (5 bases). Germline lookup yields CDR1 MRHNA and CDR2 SNTAGT. CDR3 size: 13 residues. CDR3 sequence reads: CANSDRRNTEAFF. The CDR3 DNA reads TGTGCCAACAGTGACAGACGGAACACTGAAGCTTTCTTT.

This clonotype has a single count. V and J are TRBV5-6 and TRBJ2-7; TRBD2 is a possible D gene (6 bases). Germline-derived CDR1 and CDR2 are SGHDT and YYEEEE. This CDR3 is built from 15 residues. V lost 4 bases to trimming and J lost 4 bases, with 18 bases between them. As DNA, the CDR3 is TGTGCCAGCAGCCAATTGTACGGGAGTGGATACGAGCAGTACTTC. Protein: CASSQLYGSGYEQYF. Filled out from reference TRBV5-6 and TRBJ2-7, the complete variable domain reads DAGVTQSPTHLIKTRGQQVTLRCSPKSGHDTVSWYQQALGQGPQFIFQYYEEEERQRGNFPDRFSGHQFPNYSSELNVNALLLGDSALYLCASSQLYGSGYEQYFGPGTRLTVT.

Notes on this clonotype: This may stem from a read error, because a much larger clone lies one nucleotide away. The chain joins TRBV4-1 to TRBJ2-7; no clear D gene. CDR1 MGHRA and CDR2 YSYEKL come from the germline V gene. CDR3 length: 11 residues. V lost 10 bases and J 10 bases, leaving 17 bases between the germline ends. CDR3: CANSSELRQYF. The CDR3 DNA is TGCGCCAACAGTTCTGAACTCAGACAGTACTTC.

This clonotype was seen many times. This rearrangement joins TRBV19 to TRBJ2-7; tentatively, D is TRBD2 (5 bases). V was cut by 5 bases and J by 3 bases, with 8 bases left in between. This CDR3 comprises 12 residues. Per germline, CDR1 LNHDA and CDR2 SQIVND (reference sequence). The CDR3 DNA reads as TGTGCCAGTAGTGCGGGCCTCTACGAGCAGTACTTC. As protein: CASSAGLYEQYF.

In the case of this clonotype: A much more abundant neighbour one base away suggests this may be a read error. This chain connects TRBV7-9 to TRBJ2-7, with 10 bases fitting TRBD1. Germline V gene lookup returns CDR1 SEHNR and CDR2 FQNEAQ (reference sequence). The trim removed 7 bases at V and 6 bases at J, leaving 9 bases unmatched. This CDR3 has 14 residues. CDR3 region: CASNSGQGDSEQYF. The CDR3 DNA reads TGTGCCAGCAACTCAGGACAGGGGGACAGCGAGCAGTACTTC.

The chain couples TRBV7-6 to TRBJ2-7; TRBD2 is a possible D gene (5 bases). The CDR3 contains 15 residues. V was shortened by 2 bases and J by 5 bases, with 16 bases between the two germline ends. Germline V CDR1 and CDR2: SGHVS, FNYEAQ. The CDR3 nucleotides read TGTGCCAGCAGCTTAAGTATACAGAGGGTTGACGAGCAGTACTTC. Translated: CASSLSIQRVDEQYF.

This clonotype was observed a few times. The chain is built from TRBV24-1 and TRBJ2-5, with D possibly matching TRBD2 (5 bases). Germline CDR1 and CDR2: KGHDR and SFDVKD. V was trimmed by 7 bases and J by 10 bases, leaving 21 bases between them. The CDR3 spans 14 residues. CDR3: CATSVAGQEVIQYF. The CDR3 DNA is TGTGCCACCAGCGTTGCTGGGCAGGAGGTGATCCAGTACTTC.

V usage is TRBV6-6 and J usage is TRBJ2-5, with D uncertain. The germline V gene has CDR1 MNHNY and CDR2 SVGAGI (reference sequence). This CDR3 is built from 14 residues. V was clipped by 2 bases and J by 5 bases, with 12 bases between them. The CDR3 spells CASSYNRIKETQYF. CDR3 coding DNA: TGTGCCAGCAGTTACAACAGAATTAAGGAGACCCAGTACTTC.

This clonotype was detected many times. The V and J genes are TRBV10-3 and TRBJ1-4; D ambiguous. The CDR3 sequence is 12 residues long. V dropped 2 bases and J dropped 8 bases, with 6 bases sitting between them. The germline CDR1 and CDR2 sequences are ENHRY and SYGVKD. The CDR3 DNA is TGTGCCATCAGTGAGGGTTGGGAAAAACTGTTTTTT. This codes for CAISEGWEKLFF.

This clonotype was counted ten times or more. The J gene is TRBJ2-5, the V gene TRBV6-1; possible D gene TRBD2, 5 bases. The CDR3 is made up of 13 amino acids. The V end lost 3 bases, the J end lost 7 bases, and 12 bases lay between the germline ends. Per the germline V gene, CDR1 is MNHNS and CDR2 is SASEGT. The CDR3 here is CASSDTSRRTQYF. As DNA, the CDR3 is TGTGCCAGCAGTGATACTAGTAGGAGGACCCAGTACTTC.

The chain couples TRBV7-2 to TRBJ2-6, with 9 bases lining up with TRBD1. The J segment lost 4 bases and the V segment lost 5 bases, leaving 12 bases of the junction unmatched. The CDR3 loop spans 18 amino acids. Germline V gene sequence: CDR1 SGHTA, CDR2 FQGNSA. The CDR3 reads CASSPTGTGSPGANVLTF. CDR3 coding DNA: TGTGCCAGCAGCCCTACCGGGACAGGGAGTCCGGGGGCCAACGTCCTGACTTTC.

This clonotype occurred many times. V and J are TRBV2 and TRBJ1-2; no firm D call. The CDR3 spans 16 residues. V was clipped by 5 bases and J by 2 bases, with 18 bases between them. Germline assignment: CDR1 SNHLY and CDR2 FYNNEI. The CDR3 protein is CASSHPGEESNYGYTF. The DNA of the CDR3 is TGTGCCAGCAGTCACCCGGGCGAGGAATCGAACTATGGCTACACCTTC.

J is TRBJ2-7 and V is TRBV7-9; D gene uncertain. Germline V gene data show CDR1 as SEHNR and CDR2 as FQNEAQ (reference sequence). Trimming shortened V by 1 base and J by 2 bases, and 12 bases separated the two germline ends. This CDR3 region has 15 residues. The CDR3 sequence: CASSLDHFSAYEQYF. The CDR3 DNA reads TGTGCCAGCAGCTTAGATCATTTCAGCGCCTACGAGCAGTACTTC.

This clonotype was counted between two and nine times. The rearrangement uses TRBV25-1 and TRBJ1-6; weak D call: TRBD1 (6 bases). V lost 4 bases and J 10 bases, leaving 17 bases between the germline ends. This CDR3 spans 15 amino acids. The germline V gene has CDR1 MGHDK and CDR2 SYGVNS. CDR3 sequence (DNA): TGTGCCAGCAGTGCTAGCGTACAGGGATGGTCACCCCTCCACTTT. Its protein product is CASSASVQGWSPLHF.

This clonotype was seen many times. This sequence joins TRBV25-1 and TRBJ2-2, with D unresolved. The V end lost 4 bases, the J end lost 4 bases, and 4 bases lay between the germline ends. The CDR3 consists of 12 residues. Germline-derived CDR1 and CDR2 are MGHDK and SYGVNS. DNA of the CDR3: TGTGCCAGCAGTGTGAGCACCGGGGAGCTGTTTTTT. It translates to CASSVSTGELFF. Looking up the rest from reference TRBV25-1 and TRBJ2-2 gives the full variable domain: EADIYQTPRYLVIGTGKKITLECSQTMGHDKMYWYQQDPGMELHLIHYSYGVNSTEKGDLSSESTVSRIRTEHFPLTLESARPSHTSQYLCASSVSTGELFFGEGSRLTVL.